One sample yielded the 19 T cell receptor beta chains listed below, sequenced in a study of identical twins. MiXCR, applied by TCRdb to the 5' RACE reads, yields one record per CDR3 protein. The sample includes around 450,000 distinct CDR3 sequences, around 14% of them seen just once. This sample also appeared in a second study, on yellow fever vaccine responses in identical twins.

Sequencing used CD4+ T cells sorted from blood. The source is a woman under 30 in good health.

This clonotype was counted a few times. The rearrangement joins TRBV7-2 to TRBJ2-2, with no clear D. V was shortened by 5 bases and J by 0 bases, with 10 bases between the two germline ends. Germline CDR1 reads SGHTA; CDR2 reads FQGNSA. The CDR3 extends over 15 amino acids. This chain's CDR3 is CASSPASANTGELFF. CDR3 sequence (DNA): TGTGCCAGCAGCCCAGCGTCAGCGAACACCGGGGAGCTGTTTTTT.

The V call is TRBV6-2 or TRBV6-3, the J call TRBJ2-1; 16 positions agree with TRBD2. Per germline, CDR1 MNHEY and CDR2 SVGEGT. V gave up 2 bases and J gave up 2 bases; unmatched junction bases: 6. The CDR3 consists of 19 residues. The CDR3 nucleotides are TGTGCCAGCAGTTACCCGACCGGGACTAGCGGGAGGGCCTACAATGAGCAGTTCTTC. Amino acids: CASSYPTGTSGRAYNEQFF.

J is TRBJ2-7 and V is TRBV6-5; the match to TRBD1 covers 7 bases. Germline V gives CDR1 MNHEY, CDR2 SVGAGI. The junction had 6 bases not matched to a gene; V was cut back by 4 bases and J by 0 bases. The CDR3 runs to 15 residues. The CDR3 nucleotides read TGTGCCAGCAGTTTGAAGGGGGCGAGCTCCTACGAGCAGTACTTC. This sequence encodes CASSLKGASSYEQYF.

The chain has TRBV10-3 and TRBJ1-5, with D tentatively TRBD1 (5 bases). The length of the CDR3 is 17 residues. The V gene lost 0 bases and the J gene lost 4 bases, with 16 bases spanning the gap. Germline assignment: CDR1 ENHRY and CDR2 SYGVKD. The CDR3 sequence: CAISESNLGVRNQPQHF. DNA for the CDR3: TGTGCCATCAGTGAGTCGAACCTAGGGGTAAGGAATCAGCCCCAGCATTTT.

The gene calls are TRBV29-1 and TRBJ2-1; TRBD2 aligns across 8 bases. With 1 base clipped from V and 2 bases from J, the junction kept 10 bases outside the gene matches. The CDR3 runs to 17 residues. The germline V gene has CDR1 SQVTM and CDR2 ANQGSEA. The chain's CDR3 is CSVEGGDPGLAYNEQFF. Written as DNA, the CDR3 is TGCAGCGTTGAAGGGGGAGACCCGGGACTAGCCTACAATGAGCAGTTCTTC.

The CDR3, as DNA: TGTGCCAGCACCCAATCGGAAGTAGCCAAAAACATTCAGTACTTC. Protein product: CASTQSEVAKNIQYF. The V gene is TRBV28, the J gene TRBJ2-4; D is unclear. This CDR3 is built from 15 residues. Germline V gene sequence: CDR1 MDHEN, CDR2 SYDVKM. V was shortened by 7 bases and J by 0 bases, with 13 bases between the two germline ends.

This rearrangement joins TRBV10-3 to TRBJ2-2, with 8 bases fitting TRBD1. The CDR3 has 14 residues. In germline, CDR1 is ENHRY, CDR2 SYGVKD. Losses at the gene ends were 11 bases for V and 5 bases for J; bases not matched to a gene: 10. CDR3: CAAWTGLRTGELFF. In DNA, the CDR3 is TGTGCCGCCTGGACAGGGCTTCGAACCGGGGAGCTGTTTTTT.

This clonotype was observed many times. This chain uses TRBV12-3 or TRBV12-4 with TRBJ2-1, with TRBD1 matching over 10 bases. V shed 5 bases and J 1 base; nucleotides not matched to a gene: 5. CDR3 length: 16 amino acids. The CDR3 bases are TGTGCCAGCAGTCGACAGGGGGCTAGATCCTACAATGAGCAGTTCTTC. It yields the protein CASSRQGARSYNEQFF.

This clonotype was recorded a few times. J is TRBJ2-5 and V is TRBV20-1, with D unresolved. The germline V and J ends were trimmed by 0 bases and 1 base, with 6 bases remaining between them. The germline CDR1 and CDR2 sequences are DFQATT and SNEGSKA (reference sequence). The CDR3 has 13 amino acids. This chain's CDR3 is CSARETFQETQYF. DNA of the CDR3: TGCAGTGCTAGAGAGACTTTCCAAGAGACCCAGTACTTC.

This clonotype was seen a few times. The chain uses TRBV20-1 and TRBJ2-3; 10 bases line up with TRBD2. The ends lost 3 bases at V and 1 base at J; junction bases unmatched: 7. Looked up from germline, CDR1 is DFQATT and CDR2 is SNEGSKA (reference sequence). The CDR3 loop spans 16 amino acids. Written as DNA, the CDR3 is TGCAGTGCTAGCGCCAGGGGGACTAGCGGCACAGATACGCAGTATTTT. This translates into CSASARGTSGTDTQYF.

In this sample, this clonotype turned up a few times. The rearrangement uses TRBV20-1 and TRBJ2-6; D gene unclear. The CDR3 runs to 15 residues. Germline V gene data show CDR1 as DFQATT and CDR2 as SNEGSKA (reference sequence). Trimming removed 3 bases at V and 0 bases at J, with 9 bases between. DNA of the CDR3: TGCAGTGCTAGTGGACGGAACTCTGGGGCCAACGTCCTGACTTTC. This translates into CSASGRNSGANVLTF.

This clonotype was seen a handful of times. This rearrangement joins TRBV6-1 to TRBJ1-3, with D perhaps TRBD1 (5 bases). This CDR3 comprises 14 residues. CDR1 MNHNS and CDR2 SASEGT come from the germline V gene. V lost 5 bases, J lost 4 bases, and 12 bases lay in between. Here the CDR3 DNA reads TGTGCCAGCAGTAGCCGGGGGTACGGAAACACCATATATTTT. It yields the protein CASSSRGYGNTIYF.

This sequence joins TRBV6-2 or TRBV6-3 and TRBJ2-7; D gene ambiguous. Germline V gene lookup returns CDR1 MNHEY and CDR2 SVGEGT. V shed 7 bases and J shed 6 bases, with 13 bases lying between them. The CDR3 is 12 amino acids. CDR3 amino acids: CASTSLIGEQYF. CDR3 bases: TGTGCCAGCACGAGCCTGATCGGCGAGCAGTACTTC.

This chain connects TRBV12-3 or TRBV12-4 to TRBJ2-7; TRBD2 matches 9 bases. Unmatched junction bases numbered 5, after V lost 3 bases and J lost 5 bases. The CDR3 sequence is 14 residues long. Here the CDR3 reads CASSLSGRIDEQYF. In DNA, the CDR3 is TGTGCCAGCAGTTTGAGCGGGAGGATCGACGAGCAGTACTTC.

At least ten counts were recorded for this clonotype. The V and J genes are TRBV4-1 and TRBJ2-1, with 9 bases identical to TRBD1. The CDR3 loop spans 15 amino acids. J was trimmed by 4 bases and V by 7 bases; bases with no gene match: 8. Germline loops: CDR1 MGHRA, CDR2 YSYEKL. In DNA form, the CDR3 reads TGCGCCAGCACCGACCAGACAGGGGGGTACAATGAGCAGTTCTTC. Its protein product is CASTDQTGGYNEQFF.

With respect to this clonotype: One junction end does not reproduce the germline sequence, and a read error may be involved. The rearrangement links TRBV3-1 to TRBJ2-7, with D hard to call. From germline, CDR1 is LGHDT and CDR2 YNNKEL (reference sequence). The CDR3 spans 13 residues. CDR3 bases: TGTGCCAGCAGCCCGGAGCTATCATACGGGCAGTACTTC. Its translation: CASSPELSYGQYF.

This clonotype was found a few times. The chain combines TRBV29-1 with TRBJ2-2; either TRBD1 or TRBD2 may supply D (7 bases each). This CDR3 comprises 14 residues. Germline V gene data show CDR1 as SQVTM and CDR2 as ANQGSEA. The germline V and J ends were trimmed by 3 bases and 5 bases, with 13 bases remaining between them. The CDR3 coding sequence is TGCAGCGTTGATTTCAGGGGGGGAACCGGGGAGCTGTTTTTT. This translates into CSVDFRGGTGELFF.

This clonotype has at least ten counts. This chain links TRBV2 with TRBJ1-6; TRBD1 is a possible D gene (5 bases). Trimming removed 4 bases from V and 8 bases from J, with 18 bases in between. The CDR3 length is 16 residues. Germline CDR1 SNHLY, CDR2 FYNNEI. The DNA of the CDR3 is TGTGCCAGCAGTGTAGGAAGGGGTCGGGATGATTCACCCCTCCACTTT. Encoded protein: CASSVGRGRDDSPLHF.

The chain links TRBV30 to TRBJ2-7; no clear D. V lost 2 bases, J lost 3 bases, and 5 bases lay in between. The CDR3 covers 11 residues. CDR1 and CDR2 from the germline V gene are GTSNPN and SVGIG (reference sequence). The CDR3 sequence: CAWSPRYEQYF. CDR3 coding DNA: TGTGCCTGGAGTCCGCGCTACGAGCAGTACTTC.